This is a list of T cell receptor beta chains from one sample in a study of cytomegalovirus exposure and HLA in healthy donors. Assay: immunoSEQ multiplex PCR; the TCRdb copy retains only in-frame clones and omits some. This table holds 70,000 to 80,000 clones, around 82% found once. The sequenced sample was PBMCs. Receptor source: a man younger than 35 in good health and CMV-seronegative. Each CDR3 is given with its conserved first and last residue. D genes are given only for firm matches. The size entry is marked missing in some rows and otherwise reads once, few, many or a size class.

TRBJ2-7,-,-,TRBV11-3,TGTGCCAGCAGCTTAGGTCCACACCCCTACGAGCAGTACTTC,CASSLGPHPYEQYF
TRBJ1-5,-,-,TRBV7-8,TGTGCCAGCAGCTTAGGAGTTATGGGCGATCAGCCCCAGCATTTT,CASSLGVMGDQPQHF
TRBJ2-1,-,-,TRBV6-5,TGTGCCAGCAGTTCGGGACTCCGCCGGGATCACAATGAGCAGTTCTTC,CASSSGLRRDHNEQFF
TRBJ2-7,-,-,TRBV2,TGTGCCAGCAGTCGATTCGGGGGTTCCTACGAGCAGTACTTC,CASSRFGGSYEQYF
TRBJ2-1,-,-,TRBV4-3,TGCGCCAACCCAGGAAGGAGCGGCCATGAGCAGTTCTTC,CANPGRSGHEQFF
TRBJ2-7,TRBD1,-,TRBV7-2,TGTGCCAGCAGCTTCTCCGGGACAGGGGCCCACGAGCAGTACTTC,CASSFSGTGAHEQYF
TRBJ1-4,TRBD1,-,TRBV7-3,TGTGCCAGCCTCGGGGCACAGGGGAATGAAAAACTGTTTTTT,CASLGAQGNEKLFF
TRBJ2-5,TRBD2,-,TRBV11-3,TGTGCCAGCAGCCCCTCGGGAGGAGAGACCCAGTACTTC,CASSPSGGETQYF
TRBJ2-2,-,-,TRBV6-5,TGTGCCAGCAGTTTGACTAGATCGTCCGGGGAGCTGTTTTTT,CASSLTRSSGELFF
TRBJ2-7,-,-,TRBV6-5,TGTGCCAGCAGTGCCGGAGGGCTAGTGGGTTACGAGCAGTACTTC,CASSAGGLVGYEQYF
TRBJ2-3,-,-,TRBV29-1,TGCAGCGCCCGTGATACGGGAAGCACAGATACGCAGTATTTT,CSARDTGSTDTQYF
TRBJ2-5,-,-,TRBV5-6,TGTGCCAGCAGCTTGGGTGCTACTAGGACCCAAGAGACCCAGTACTTC,CASSLGATRTQETQYF
TRBJ2-2,-,-,TRBV25-1,TGTGCCAGCAGTGAATACAGGGATAACACCGGGGAGCTGTTTTTT,CASSEYRDNTGELFF
TRBJ1-1,-,-,TRBV7-2,TGTGCCAGCAGCTTAGCGCACTTGAACACTGAAGCTTTCTTT,CASSLAHLNTEAFF
TRBJ1-1,-,-,TRBV7-9,TGTGCCAGCAGAGCCCTGGGGGCCGGCCCACCCGAAACTGAAGCTTTCTTT,CASRALGAGPPETEAFF
TRBJ2-1,TRBD2,-,TRBV29-1,TGCAGCGTTCGACTAGCGGGGCACCTCTCCTACAATGAGCAGTTCTTC,CSVRLAGHLSYNEQFF
TRBJ1-5,TRBD1,-,TRBV28,TGTGCCAGCAGTTTTGGGTCACGCACAGGGGTCAATCAGCCCCAGCATTTT,CASSFGSRTGVNQPQHF
TRBJ2-2,-,few,TRBV5-4,TGTGCCAGCAGCTTGTCAACAGGGACCGGGGAGCTGTTTTTT,CASSLSTGTGELFF
TRBJ2-7,TRBD1,-,TRBV7-7,TGTGCTAGCAGCTTAGCCTATGGGACAGGGTACGAGCAGTACTTC,CASSLAYGTGYEQYF
TRBJ1-2,-,-,TRBV7-9,TGTGCCAGCAGTCGGACAGAGCATGGCTACACCTTC,CASSRTEHGYTF
TRBJ2-7,-,-,TRBV4-1,TGCGCCAGCAGCCAAGGTAGCCTCTACGAGCAGTACTTC,CASSQGSLYEQYF
TRBJ2-2,-,-,TRBV6-4,TGTGCCAGCAGCCACGGCACCGGGGAGCTGTTTTTT,CASSHGTGELFF
TRBJ2-7,TRBD1,-,TRBV11-2,TGTGCCAGCAGCCCCCTTGCCAGGACAGGGGGTTACGAGCAGTACTTC,CASSPLARTGGYEQYF
TRBJ2-7,-,-,TRBV5-1,TGCGCCAGCAGTTCGAGCTTCGGCGGGTACGAGCAGTACTTC,CASSSSFGGYEQYF
TRBJ1-4,TRBD1,-,TRBV9,TGTGCCAGCAGCACCGACAGGGGCTTAAATGAAAAACTGTTTTTT,CASSTDRGLNEKLFF
TRBJ2-2,-,-,TRBV9,TGTGCCAGCAGCGTAAATTCCAGGCCAACCGGGGAGCTGTTTTTT,CASSVNSRPTGELFF
TRBJ1-1,TRBD1,-,TRBV10-3,TGTGCCATCAGACAGGGGGTAGAAGCTTTCTTT,CAIRQGVEAFF
TRBJ2-1,TRBD1,-,TRBV18,TGTGCCAGCTCCCCCCAGGGGGCGGTGAATGAGCAGTTCTTC,CASSPQGAVNEQFF
TRBJ1-1,-,-,TRBV27,TGTGCCAGCAGTTTTGGGCCGGGATACACTGAAGCTTTCTTT,CASSFGPGYTEAFF
TRBJ1-6,-,-,TRBV7-2,TGTGCCACCTGTTGGGGCAAACTCTCACCCCTCCACTTT,CATCWGKLSPLHF
TRBJ1-1,TRBD1,-,TRBV9,TGTGCCAGCAGCGTCGGACAGGGCACTGAAGCTTTCTTT,CASSVGQGTEAFF
TRBJ2-2,-,-,TRBV6-5,TGTGCCAGCAGACGAGTACAGGAAAACACCGGGGAGCTGTTTTTT,CASRRVQENTGELFF
TRBJ2-7,TRBD2,-,TRBV10-3,TGTGCCATCAGTAGCCGGGCGGGAGGGCTTTACGAGCAGTACTTC,CAISSRAGGLYEQYF
TRBJ2-2,-,-,TRBV5-6,TGTGCCAGCAGATATAGGGGGGGGTCCGGGGAGCTGTTTTTT,CASRYRGGSGELFF
TRBJ2-5,TRBD1,-,TRBV5-4,TGTGCCAGCAGCGGGGGACAGAACTTCCAAGAGACCCAGTACTTC,CASSGGQNFQETQYF
TRBJ2-5,-,-,TRBV4-3,TGCGCCAGCAGCCAAGCGCCAGGGGCGAACTACCAGTACTTC,CASSQAPGANYQYF
TRBJ1-2,-,-,TRBV28,TGTGCCAGCAGTTTCCTCAGGGCTCGAAGCTACACCTTC,CASSFLRARSYTF
TRBJ1-5,TRBD1,-,TRBV19,TGTGCCAGTAGGCGAGAGGGGGCCGGCAATCAGCCCCAGCATTTT,CASRREGAGNQPQHF
TRBJ1-6,TRBD1,-,TRBV4-1,TGCGCCAGCAGCCTCACGACTGGGACAGCCCTAATCCATTCACCCCTCCACTTT,CASSLTTGTALIHSPLHF
TRBJ2-3,-,few,TRBV6-1,TGTGCCAGCAGTGACGGGTCCGGGGCAGATACGCAGTATTTT,CASSDGSGADTQYF
TRBJ2-1,TRBD2,-,TRBV27,TGTGCCAGCAGTCCCAACCTAGCGGGGTTCTACAATGAGCAGTTCTTC,CASSPNLAGFYNEQFF
TRBJ1-1,-,-,TRBV28,TGTGCCAGCAGTTTTACAGGGAGTAGCACTGAAGCTTTCTTT,CASSFTGSSTEAFF
TRBJ1-4,-,-,TRBV2,TGTGCCAGCAGTGTTATCAGGACTAATGAAAAACTGTTTTTT,CASSVIRTNEKLFF
TRBJ1-6,-,-,TRBV7-2,TGTGCCAGCAGCCCCCGATCTAGCAGGGGCTATAATTCACCCCTCCACTTT,CASSPRSSRGYNSPLHF
TRBJ1-5,TRBD1,-,TRBV4-2,TGTGCCAGCAGCCAAGCCCGGACAGGTAATCAGCCCCAGCATTTT,CASSQARTGNQPQHF
TRBJ2-3,TRBD2,-,TRBV5-1,TGCGCCAGCAGCTTGGACCCTAGCGGGGGGGCGTCAGATACGCAGTATTTT,CASSLDPSGGASDTQYF
TRBJ2-7,TRBD2,-,TRBV9,TGTGCCAGCAGCGTAGCTAGCGGGTCTTACGAGCAGTACTTC,CASSVASGSYEQYF
TRBJ1-3,-,-,TRBV4-1,TGCGCCAGCAGCCAAGACCCTCAACAGGGTTCGATCCCTGGAAACACCATATATTTT,CASSQDPQQGSIPGNTIYF
TRBJ1-1,-,-,TRBV7-9,TGTGCCAGCAGCCCCGGGACTCTAAAGTTTACTGAAGCTTTCTTT,CASSPGTLKFTEAFF
TRBJ1-2,TRBD1,few,TRBV5-4,TGTGCCAGCAGCCCGATGGACAGGGTAGCTAACTATGGCTACACCTTC,CASSPMDRVANYGYTF
TRBJ1-2,-,-,TRBV7-9,TGTGCCAGCAGCGTTTCTGGGCAGGAAGCTAACTATGGCTACACCTTC,CASSVSGQEANYGYTF
TRBJ2-1,TRBD2,-,TRBV19,TGTGCCAGTAGGAAACTAGCGGGGAAGGAATTTAATGAGCAGTTCTTC,CASRKLAGKEFNEQFF
TRBJ1-6,TRBD1,-,TRBV2,TGTGCCAGCAGGCAACAGGGGGCGGATAATTCACCCCTCCACTTT,CASRQQGADNSPLHF